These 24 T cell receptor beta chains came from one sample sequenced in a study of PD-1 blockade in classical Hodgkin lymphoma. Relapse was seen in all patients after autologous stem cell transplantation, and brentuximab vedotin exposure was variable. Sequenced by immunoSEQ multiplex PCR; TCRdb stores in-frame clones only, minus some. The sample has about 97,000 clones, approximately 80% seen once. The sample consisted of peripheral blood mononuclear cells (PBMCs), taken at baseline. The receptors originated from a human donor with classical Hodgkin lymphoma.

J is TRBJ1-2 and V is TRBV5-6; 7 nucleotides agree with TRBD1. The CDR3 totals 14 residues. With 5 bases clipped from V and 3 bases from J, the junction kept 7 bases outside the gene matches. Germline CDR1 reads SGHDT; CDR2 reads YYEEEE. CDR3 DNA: TGTGCCAGCAGAATTGACAGGGTGGACTATGGCTACACCTTC. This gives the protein CASRIDRVDYGYTF.

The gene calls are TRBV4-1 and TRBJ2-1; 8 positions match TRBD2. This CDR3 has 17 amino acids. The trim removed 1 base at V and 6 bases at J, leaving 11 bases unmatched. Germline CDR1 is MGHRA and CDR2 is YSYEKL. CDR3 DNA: TGCGCCAGCAGCCAAGTTTCGGTATTAGCGGGACCCAATGAGCAGTTCTTC. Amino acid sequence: CASSQVSVLAGPNEQFF.

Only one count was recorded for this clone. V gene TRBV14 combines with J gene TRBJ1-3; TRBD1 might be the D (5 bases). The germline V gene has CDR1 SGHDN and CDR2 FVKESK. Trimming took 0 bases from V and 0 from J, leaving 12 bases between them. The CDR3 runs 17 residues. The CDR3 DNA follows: TGTGCCAGCAGCCAAGAAAGAGGACACAACTCTGGAAACACCATATATTTT. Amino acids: CASSQERGHNSGNTIYF.

CDR3 protein: CASTGRVATNEKLFF. CDR3 nucleotide sequence: TGTGCCAGTACAGGACGGGTTGCAACTAATGAAAAACTGTTTTTT. V is TRBV11-3 and J is TRBJ1-4; D is possibly TRBD1 (5 bases). Trimming shortened V by 9 bases and J by 0 bases, and 14 bases separated the two germline ends. The CDR3 is 15 amino acids. Germline CDR1 reads SGHNT; CDR2 reads YENEEA.

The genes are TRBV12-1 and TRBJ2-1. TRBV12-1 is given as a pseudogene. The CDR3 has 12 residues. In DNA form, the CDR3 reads TGTGCCAGCAGCTTTAACATCTCGAGAGAGTTCTTC. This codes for CASSFNISREFF.

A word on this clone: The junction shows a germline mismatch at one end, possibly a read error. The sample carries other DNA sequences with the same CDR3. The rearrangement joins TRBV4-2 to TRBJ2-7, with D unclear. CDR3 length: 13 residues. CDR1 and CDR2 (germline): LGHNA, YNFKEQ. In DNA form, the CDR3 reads TGTGCCAGCAGCCAGATCCGCTCCTACGAGCAGTACTTT. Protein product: CASSQIRSYEQYF.

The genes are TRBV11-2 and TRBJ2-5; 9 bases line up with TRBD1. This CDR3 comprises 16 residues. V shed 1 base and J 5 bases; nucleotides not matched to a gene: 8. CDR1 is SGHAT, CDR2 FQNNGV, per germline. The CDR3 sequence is CASSLAHRGRLETQYF. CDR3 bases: TGTGCCAGCAGCTTAGCTCACAGGGGGCGCTTGGAGACCCAGTACTTC.

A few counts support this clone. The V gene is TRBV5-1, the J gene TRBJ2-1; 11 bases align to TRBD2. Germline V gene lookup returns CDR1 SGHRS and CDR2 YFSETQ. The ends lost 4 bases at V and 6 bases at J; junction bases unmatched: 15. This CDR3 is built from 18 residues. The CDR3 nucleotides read TGCGCCAGCAGCCCACTAGGGACTAGCGGCATATCAACCAATGAGCAGTTCTTC. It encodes CASSPLGTSGISTNEQFF.

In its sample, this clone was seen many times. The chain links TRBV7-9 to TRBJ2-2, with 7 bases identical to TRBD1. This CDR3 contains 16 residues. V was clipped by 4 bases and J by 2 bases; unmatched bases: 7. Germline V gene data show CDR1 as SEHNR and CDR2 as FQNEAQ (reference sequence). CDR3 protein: CASSSRDSDNTGELFF. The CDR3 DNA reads TGTGCCAGCAGCTCCCGGGACAGTGATAACACCGGGGAGCTGTTTTTT.

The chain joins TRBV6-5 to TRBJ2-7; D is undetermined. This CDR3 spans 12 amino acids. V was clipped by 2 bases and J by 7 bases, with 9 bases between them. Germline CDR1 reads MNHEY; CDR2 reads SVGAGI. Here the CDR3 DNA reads TGTGCCAGCAGTTACGGGGTGGCGGAGCAGTACTTC. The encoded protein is CASSYGVAEQYF.

CDR3 sequence: CASTGESSYNEQFF. CDR3 nucleotides: TGCGCCAGTACAGGGGAAAGCTCCTACAATGAGCAGTTCTTC. This rearrangement joins TRBV5-1 to TRBJ2-1; 7 bases match TRBD1. The CDR3 is 14 amino acids. With 8 bases clipped from V and 0 bases from J, the junction kept 5 bases outside the gene matches. CDR1 and CDR2 (germline): SGHRS, YFSETQ.

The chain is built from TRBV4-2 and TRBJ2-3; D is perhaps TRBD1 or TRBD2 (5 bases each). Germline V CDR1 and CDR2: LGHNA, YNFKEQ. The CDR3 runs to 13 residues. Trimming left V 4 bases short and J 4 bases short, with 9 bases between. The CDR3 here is CASSPRDADTQYF. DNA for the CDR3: TGTGCCAGCAGCCCCCGGGACGCAGATACGCAGTATTTT.

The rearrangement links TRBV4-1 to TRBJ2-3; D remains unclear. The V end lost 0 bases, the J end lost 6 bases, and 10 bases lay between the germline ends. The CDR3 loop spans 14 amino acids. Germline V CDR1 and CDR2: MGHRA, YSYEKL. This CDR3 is CASSQDLTQDTQYF. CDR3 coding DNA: TGCGCCAGCAGCCAAGATTTAACACAGGATACGCAGTATTTT.

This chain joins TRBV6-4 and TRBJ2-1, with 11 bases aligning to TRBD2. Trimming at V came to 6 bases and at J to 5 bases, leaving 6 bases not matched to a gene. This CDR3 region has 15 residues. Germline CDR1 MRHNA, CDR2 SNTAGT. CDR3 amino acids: CASSHGLAGHNEQFF. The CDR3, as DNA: TGTGCCAGCAGCCACGGACTAGCGGGCCACAATGAGCAGTTCTTC.

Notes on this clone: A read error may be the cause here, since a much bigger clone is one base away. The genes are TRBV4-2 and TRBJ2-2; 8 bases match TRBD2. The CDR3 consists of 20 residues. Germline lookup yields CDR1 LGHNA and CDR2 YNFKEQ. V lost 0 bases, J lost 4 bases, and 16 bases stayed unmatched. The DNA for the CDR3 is TGTGCCAGCAGCCAAGATAAAGAAGGACTAGCCCCCCGGGGCACCGGGGAGCTGTTTTTT. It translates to CASSQDKEGLAPRGTGELFF.

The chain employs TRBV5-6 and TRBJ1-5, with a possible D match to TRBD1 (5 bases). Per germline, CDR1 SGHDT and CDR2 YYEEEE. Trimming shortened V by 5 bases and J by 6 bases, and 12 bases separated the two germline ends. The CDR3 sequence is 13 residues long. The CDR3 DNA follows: TGTGCCAGCAGTCAAGGACATGGTCAGCCCCAGCATTTT. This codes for CASSQGHGQPQHF.

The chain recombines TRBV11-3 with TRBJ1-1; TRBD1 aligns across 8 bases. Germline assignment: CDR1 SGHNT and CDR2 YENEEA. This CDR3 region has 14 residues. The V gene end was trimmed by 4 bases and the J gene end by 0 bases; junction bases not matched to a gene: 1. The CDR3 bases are TGTGCCAGCAGCTCGGGACAGGTGAACACTGAAGCTTTCTTT. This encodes CASSSGQVNTEAFF.

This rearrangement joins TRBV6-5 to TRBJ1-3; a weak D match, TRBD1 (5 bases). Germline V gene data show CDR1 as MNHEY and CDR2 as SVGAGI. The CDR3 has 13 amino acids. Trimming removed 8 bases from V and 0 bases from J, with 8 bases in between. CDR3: CASSDSSGNTIYF. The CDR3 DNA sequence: TGTGCCAGCTCCGACAGCTCTGGAAACACCATATATTTT.

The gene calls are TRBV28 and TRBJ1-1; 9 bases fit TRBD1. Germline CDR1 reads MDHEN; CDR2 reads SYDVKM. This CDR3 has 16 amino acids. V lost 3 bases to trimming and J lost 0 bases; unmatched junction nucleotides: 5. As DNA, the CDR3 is TGTGCCAGCAGTTTTGGACAGGGGACCATGAACACTGAAGCTTTCTTT. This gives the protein CASSFGQGTMNTEAFF. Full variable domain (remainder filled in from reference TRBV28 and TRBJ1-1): DVKVTQSSRYLVKRTGEKVFLECVQDMDHENMFWYRQDPGLGLRLIYFSYDVKMKEKGDIPEGYSVSREKKERFSLILESASTNQTSMYLCASSFGQGTMNTEAFFGQGTRLTVV.

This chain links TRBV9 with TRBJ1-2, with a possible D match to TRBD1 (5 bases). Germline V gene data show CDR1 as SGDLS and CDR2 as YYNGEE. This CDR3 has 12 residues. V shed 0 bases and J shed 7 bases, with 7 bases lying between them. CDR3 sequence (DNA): TGTGCCAGCAGCGTAGGCGGGGGTGGCTACACCTTC. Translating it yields CASSVGGGGYTF.

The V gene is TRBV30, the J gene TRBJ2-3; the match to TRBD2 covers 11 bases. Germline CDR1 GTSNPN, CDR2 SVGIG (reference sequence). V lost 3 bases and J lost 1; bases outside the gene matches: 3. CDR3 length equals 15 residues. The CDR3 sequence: CAWSQLAGGTDTQYF. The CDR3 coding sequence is TGTGCCTGGAGCCAACTAGCGGGAGGCACAGATACGCAGTATTTT.

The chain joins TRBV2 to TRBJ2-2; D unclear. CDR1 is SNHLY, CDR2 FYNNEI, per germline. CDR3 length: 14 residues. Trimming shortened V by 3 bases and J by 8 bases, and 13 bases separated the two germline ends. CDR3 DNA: TGTGCCAGCAGTGAGGCCCGTTCGTTAGGGGAGCTGTTTTTT. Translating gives CASSEARSLGELFF.

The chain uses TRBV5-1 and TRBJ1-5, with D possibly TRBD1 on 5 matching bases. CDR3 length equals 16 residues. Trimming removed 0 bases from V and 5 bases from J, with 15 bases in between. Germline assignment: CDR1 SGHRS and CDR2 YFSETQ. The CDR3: CASSLGPAGGDQPQHF. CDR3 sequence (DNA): TGCGCCAGCAGCTTGGGGCCGGCAGGAGGGGATCAGCCCCAGCATTTT.

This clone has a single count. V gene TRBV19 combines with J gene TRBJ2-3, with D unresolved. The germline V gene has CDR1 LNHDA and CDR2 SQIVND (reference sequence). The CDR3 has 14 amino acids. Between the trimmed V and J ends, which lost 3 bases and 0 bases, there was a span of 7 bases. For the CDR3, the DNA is TGTGCCAGTAGTATTCGGTCCAGCACAGATACGCAGTATTTT. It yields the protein CASSIRSSTDTQYF.